The 32 T cell receptor beta chains below were found in one sample sequenced in a study of post-analysis software for immune sequencing data (dated by TCRdb to 2014 to 2015). The library relied on PCR. The sample was run on an Illumina HiSeq 2500. To reduce PCR and sequencing biases, unique molecular identifiers were built into the TCR beta cDNA libraries. Through fastp at Q25 and MiXCR, TCRdb rebuilt clones from the public reads, retaining in-frame beta chains. Entries that share a CDR3 protein sequence are merged under the most common genes and DNA. This sample is represented by hundreds of thousands of distinct CDR3 sequences; 30% of them were singletons. The ten top clones hold more than 0.55% of the sample. Antigen specificity for these receptors is unknown. Overall study results and their limits: Patients showed significantly higher frequencies than controls for five TRBV segments, among them TRBV5-6, TRBV5-1 and TRBV20-1.

Sequencing was done on a sample of blood. The source is a girl aged 10 to 17 with multiple sclerosis.

The chain couples TRBV3-1 to TRBJ2-5; 7 bases are a match to TRBD2. Germline-derived CDR1 and CDR2 are LGHDT and YNNKEL (reference sequence). The CDR3 has 16 amino acids. The V and J ends lost 0 bases and 4 bases, in that order; junction bases with no gene match: 8. Here the CDR3 reads CASSQDWSGDAETQYF. The CDR3, as DNA: TGTGCCAGCAGCCAAGACTGGAGCGGGGATGCAGAGACCCAGTACTTC.

This clonotype has a handful of counts. The genes are TRBV6-2 or TRBV6-3 and TRBJ2-5; D possibly corresponds to TRBD2 (6 bases). The better agreement between TRBJ2-7 and the DNA end casts doubt on the J call. The CDR3 has 16 residues. Germline CDR1 reads MNHEY; CDR2 reads SVGEGT. The CDR3 protein is CASRGVRGRGPYEQYF. The CDR3 DNA follows: TGTGCCAGCAGGGGTGTCCGCGGGCGGGGACCCTACGAGCAGTACTTC.

Turning to this clonotype: A junction boundary mismatches the germline segment, possibly from a read error. The chain combines TRBV12-3 or TRBV12-4 with TRBJ1-5; D is perhaps TRBD1 (6 bases). This CDR3 contains 14 residues. The CDR3 DNA follows: TGTGCCGGCAGGCACAGGGATCCGGGACAGCCCCAGCATTTT. Amino acid sequence: CAGRHRDPGQPQHF.

The chain employs TRBV29-1 and TRBJ2-1, with 7 bases fitting TRBD2. CDR3 length: 16 amino acids. V trimming: 4 bases; J trimming: 6 bases; junction bases outside the gene matches: 15. CDR1 and CDR2 from the germline V gene are SQVTM and ANQGSEA. The CDR3 DNA reads as TGCAGCGTTGTTTCGACTGGAGCGGGGAATTCCAATGAGCAGTTCTTC. Protein sequence: CSVVSTGAGNSNEQFF.

Only a few counts were recorded for this clonotype. This sequence joins TRBV7-2 and TRBJ2-1; D is possibly TRBD1 (7 bases). V lost 1 base and J lost 9, with 22 bases in between. CDR1 and CDR2 (germline): SGHTA, FQGNSA. This CDR3 spans 17 amino acids. The CDR3 DNA is TGTGCCAGCAGCTTAGTCGTCCGAGGGGGGCAGGGGGGTGAGCAGTTCTTC. Translation gives CASSLVVRGGQGGEQFF.

This chain links TRBV7-9 with TRBJ1-2; TRBD1 is a possible D gene (6 bases). CDR1 is SEHNR, CDR2 FQNEAQ, per germline (reference sequence). V lost 6 bases, J lost 0 bases, and 17 bases lay in between. The CDR3 extends over 16 amino acids. The CDR3: CASSPKQGPTNYGYTF. The DNA of the CDR3 is TGTGCCAGCAGTCCCAAACAGGGCCCCACTAACTATGGCTACACCTTC.

The gene calls are TRBV6-5 and TRBJ2-3; 10 bases fit TRBD2. Germline V gene sequence: CDR1 MNHEY, CDR2 SVGAGI. This CDR3 comprises 22 residues. V dropped 4 bases and J dropped 5; count of bases not matched to a gene: 27. The CDR3 coding sequence is TGTGCCAGCAGTTCCTCTTCTGGGGCTCCGGGTTGGACTAGCGGAGCCTTAGATACGCAGTATTTT. Translation: CASSSSSGAPGWTSGALDTQYF.

The rearrangement joins TRBV20-1 to TRBJ2-1; a weak D match, TRBD2 (5 bases). V shed 2 bases and J shed 0 bases, with 8 bases lying between them. The germline V gene encodes CDR1 DFQATT and CDR2 SNEGSKA (reference sequence). CDR3 length: 14 residues. The CDR3 nucleotides are TGCAGTGCTAGACTAGCAACCTCCTACAATGAGCAGTTCTTC. It encodes CSARLATSYNEQFF.

This clonotype showed up just a few times. V gene TRBV20-1 combines with J gene TRBJ1-5; TRBD1 is a possible D gene (5 bases). This CDR3 has 15 residues. Germline loops: CDR1 DFQATT, CDR2 SNEGSKA (reference sequence). Trimming removed 5 bases at V and 6 bases at J, with 20 bases between. The DNA for the CDR3 is TGCAGTGCTGCCCCCCTGGGGGACGGGGCTCAGCCCCAGCATTTT. Translated: CSAAPLGDGAQPQHF.

This clonotype was observed a handful of times. CDR3 bases: TGTGCCAGCAGCTTAGTTCTTAATTCGCGGGACTCCTACGAGCAGTACTTC. It is translated as CASSLVLNSRDSYEQYF. The chain employs TRBV7-2 and TRBJ2-7; D perhaps matches TRBD2 (6 bases). This CDR3 is 17 amino acids long. V was pared by 1 base and J by 0 bases, with 16 bases between. Germline V lookup: CDR1 SGHTA, CDR2 FQGNSA.

Of note for this clonotype: Possible read error: a much larger clone is one base away. The CDR3 DNA sequence: TGCAGGGCTGGGGACTCCTACGAGCAGTACTTC. It codes for CRAGDSYEQYF. The chain has TRBV20-1 and TRBJ2-7; D is ambiguous. This CDR3 has 11 residues. Germline-derived CDR1 and CDR2 are DFQATT and SNEGSKA (reference sequence).

CDR3 residues: CASGLVETGYTGELFF. The CDR3 DNA follows: TGTGCTAGTGGTTTGGTAGAGACAGGGTACACCGGGGAGCTGTTTTTT. J is TRBJ2-2 and V is TRBV12-5; 7 bases are shared with TRBD1. Looked up from germline, CDR1 is LGHNT and CDR2 is FRNRAP. Trimming took 0 bases from V and 3 from J; bases not matched to a gene: 4. The CDR3 extends over 16 amino acids. Full variable domain (outside the CDR3, taken from reference TRBV12-5 and TRBJ2-2): DARVTQTPRHKVTEMGQEVTMRCQPILGHNTVFWYRQTMMQGLELLAYFRNRAPLDDSGMPKDRFSAEMPDATLATLKIQPSEPRDSAVYFCASGLVETGYTGELFFGEGSRLTVL.

The sample holds a few counts of this clonotype. The gene calls are TRBV7-2 and TRBJ2-5, with 8 positions matching TRBD1. Germline V gives CDR1 SGHTA, CDR2 FQGNSA. V dropped 4 bases and J dropped 2; count of bases not matched to a gene: 12. The CDR3 sequence is 17 residues long. CDR3 sequence (DNA): TGTGCCAGCAGCTCCGCCAGGACAGGGCGGCGGCAAGAGACCCAGTACTTC. This gives the protein CASSSARTGRRQETQYF.

The rearrangement joins TRBV7-2 to TRBJ2-3; D remains ambiguous. Germline V gives CDR1 SGHTA, CDR2 FQGNSA. This CDR3 spans 16 amino acids. The ends were cut back, 1 base at V and 4 bases at J, with 15 bases in the middle. CDR3 bases: TGTGCCAGCAGCTTAGGGCCGGTAGGGATGGCAGATACGCAGTATTTT. Protein product: CASSLGPVGMADTQYF.

This clonotype was seen repeatedly, ten times or more. The chain links TRBV20-1 to TRBJ1-2, with D perhaps TRBD1 (5 bases). The CDR3 has 13 amino acids. Looked up from germline, CDR1 is DFQATT and CDR2 is SNEGSKA (reference sequence). V was pared by 3 bases and J by 2 bases, with 10 bases between. CDR3 sequence reads: CSARDRTNYGYTF. The CDR3 DNA is TGCAGTGCTAGGGACCGGACAAACTATGGCTACACCTTC.

This clonotype was detected only once. This sequence may be a read error, since a much larger clone differs from it by one base. The V gene is TRBV5-1, the J gene TRBJ2-1; 8 bases are shared with TRBD2. Germline V lookup: CDR1 SGHRS, CDR2 YFSETQ. The CDR3 loop spans 12 amino acids. The CDR3 DNA reads TGCACCAGCAGCGGGGGCGGGAATGAGCAGTTCTTC. Residues: CTSSGGGNEQFF.

The chain is built from TRBV6-2 or TRBV6-3 and TRBJ1-1; no clear D. Germline V gene lookup returns CDR1 MNHEY and CDR2 SVGEGT. Trimming pared 6 bases from V and 0 bases from J, leaving 14 bases between. The CDR3 length is 15 residues. CDR3 amino acids: CASRPTRGMNTEAFF. The CDR3 nucleotides read TGTGCCAGCAGGCCTACCCGGGGAATGAACACTGAAGCTTTCTTT.

This chain links TRBV5-1 with TRBJ1-2; the D gene is possibly TRBD1 (5 bases). Per the germline V gene, CDR1 is SGHRS and CDR2 is YFSETQ. The CDR3 covers 14 residues. V was trimmed by 6 bases and J by 7 bases, leaving 19 bases between them. CDR3 sequence reads: CASKPEVTVLGYTF. CDR3 DNA: TGCGCCAGCAAGCCTGAGGTGACAGTGCTTGGCTACACCTTC.

This clonotype appeared once. V usage is TRBV5-6 and J usage is TRBJ2-7; D possibly corresponds to TRBD2 (6 bases). TRBJ2-5 explains the end of the DNA better; the J call may be wrong. Germline V gene sequence: CDR1 SGHDT, CDR2 YYEEEE. The CDR3 extends over 13 amino acids. In DNA form, the CDR3 reads TGTGCCAGCAGCTTGGGACGGGGGAGGACCCAGTACTTC. Encoded protein: CASSLGRGRTQYF.

This chain joins TRBV4-1 and TRBJ2-5; TRBD2 matches 12 bases. In germline, CDR1 is MGHRA, CDR2 YSYEKL. V shed 4 bases, J shed 1 base, and the junction held 13 bases outside the gene matches. The CDR3 is 19 residues long. The CDR3 DNA reads as TGCGCCAGCAGCCCAAGTTTCCGACTAGCGGGGGTGATCCAAGAGACCCAGTACTTC. Protein product: CASSPSFRLAGVIQETQYF.

The chain uses TRBV29-1 and TRBJ2-6, with D possibly being TRBD1 or TRBD2 (5 bases each). With 3 bases removed from V and 4 bases from J, the gap between germline ends came to 10 bases. The germline V gene has CDR1 SQVTM and CDR2 ANQGSEA. The CDR3 spans 14 residues. CDR3 region: CSVDVGTGANVLTF. The DNA of the CDR3 is TGCAGCGTTGATGTGGGGACCGGGGCCAACGTCCTGACTTTC.

The chain joins TRBV5-1 to TRBJ2-1, with TRBD2 matching over 13 bases. Germline CDR1 reads SGHRS; CDR2 reads YFSETQ. CDR3 length: 19 amino acids. V lost 4 bases, J lost 1 base, and 11 bases stayed unmatched. DNA of the CDR3: TGCGCCAGCAGCCCCCAGACTAGCGGGGGGCCTTCATCCTACAATGAGCAGTTCTTC. It yields the protein CASSPQTSGGPSSYNEQFF.

This chain joins TRBV5-1 and TRBJ1-2; 8 bases fit TRBD1. Germline CDR1 is SGHRS and CDR2 is YFSETQ. CDR3 length: 13 residues. With V trimmed by 4 bases and J by 8 bases, 7 bases remained unmatched. CDR3 in amino acids: CASSVDRVGGYTF. The CDR3 nucleotides are TGCGCCAGCAGCGTGGACAGGGTGGGCGGCTACACCTTC.

The rearrangement uses TRBV20-1 and TRBJ1-5; the match to TRBD1 covers 7 bases. The germline gives CDR1 DFQATT, CDR2 SNEGSKA (reference sequence). V shed 1 base, J shed 4 bases, and the junction held 4 bases outside the gene matches. The CDR3 is 14 amino acids. The CDR3 reads CSARGGTENQPQHF. The CDR3 DNA is TGCAGTGCTAGAGGGGGGACAGAGAATCAGCCCCAGCATTTT.

With regard to this clonotype: One junction end disagrees with the germline gene, perhaps due to a read error. This chain links TRBV2 with TRBJ2-7, with D unclear. CDR1 SNHLY and CDR2 FYNNEI come from the germline V gene. This CDR3 comprises 10 residues. The CDR3 DNA reads as TGTGCCAGCAATGGCGACGAGCGGTACTTC. This codes for CASNGDERYF.

Comments on this clonotype: A read error is possible here, since a much larger clone lies one base away. The gene calls are TRBV28 and TRBJ1-2; 7 bases are shared with TRBD1. The V segment lost 8 bases and the J segment 3 bases; nucleotides outside the gene matches: 9. Germline CDR1 and CDR2: MDHEN and SYDVKM. CDR3 size: 14 residues. The CDR3 region has the DNA TGTGCCAGCGGTCTCAGGGGGATGGACTATGGCTACACCTTC. It specifies CASGLRGMDYGYTF.

V and J are TRBV6-1 and TRBJ1-1, with D tentatively TRBD1 (5 bases). Germline V gives CDR1 MNHNS, CDR2 SASEGT. Trimming removed 8 bases at V and 2 bases at J, with 9 bases between. The CDR3 extends over 12 amino acids. CDR3 sequence (DNA): TGTGCCAGCCGGGACGGTAACACTGAAGCTTTCTTT. Translating gives CASRDGNTEAFF.

This clonotype was picked up a small number of times. The chain uses TRBV5-1 and TRBJ1-2; D remains unclear. The germline V and J ends were trimmed by 3 bases and 8 bases, with 11 bases remaining between them. The CDR3 extends over 12 amino acids. The germline V gene encodes CDR1 SGHRS and CDR2 YFSETQ. The CDR3 sequence is CASSSGGPGYTF. The CDR3 nucleotides are TGCGCCAGCAGCTCCGGAGGGCCAGGCTACACCTTC. Full variable domain (outside the CDR3, taken from reference TRBV5-1 and TRBJ1-2): KAGVTQTPRYLIKTRGQQVTLSCSPISGHRSVSWYQQTPGQGLQFLFEYFSETQRNKGNFPGRFSGRQFSNSRSEMNVSTLELGDSALYLCASSSGGPGYTFGSGTRLTVV.

CDR3 coding DNA: TGCGCCAGCAGCTTGGTCGGGGGGCGCGCCTATGGCTACACCTTC. It is translated as CASSLVGGRAYGYTF. The chain has TRBV5-1 and TRBJ1-2; possible D gene TRBD1, 6 bases. The CDR3 is 15 amino acids. Trimming took 0 bases from V and 4 from J, leaving 13 bases between them. CDR1 is SGHRS, CDR2 YFSETQ, per germline.

Worth noting for this clonotype: A read error may be the cause here, since a much bigger clone is one base away. The chain has TRBV7-9 and TRBJ2-1, with TRBD1 matching over 9 bases. The CDR3 is made up of 14 amino acids. Germline CDR1 reads SEHNR; CDR2 reads FQNEAQ (reference sequence). Trimming cost V 2 bases and J 8 bases; bases outside gene matches: 4. CDR3 sequence: CASSLLDRGDEQFF. The CDR3 nucleotides read TGTGCCAGCAGCTTACTGGACAGGGGCGATGAGCAGTTCTTC.

This chain uses TRBV24-1 with TRBJ2-1, with D perhaps given as TRBD1 or TRBD2 (5 bases each). Trimming took 1 base from V and 7 from J, leaving 22 bases between them. The CDR3 extends over 18 amino acids. From germline, CDR1 is KGHDR and CDR2 SFDVKD. The CDR3 nucleotides are TGTGCCACCAGTGATTTCCCCGGGGCGATTTCGGGGATGAATGAGCAGTTCTTC. This gives the protein CATSDFPGAISGMNEQFF.

This clonotype was recorded a few times. The rearrangement joins TRBV28 to TRBJ2-1; TRBD1 matches at 9 bases. The CDR3 sequence is 14 residues long. CDR1 is MDHEN, CDR2 SYDVKM, per germline. Germline trimming cut 7 bases from V and 10 bases from J; bases unmatched to any gene: 11. The DNA for the CDR3 is TGTGCCAGCACCCAGGACAGGGGCCGTGTAGAGCAGTTCTTC. It encodes CASTQDRGRVEQFF.